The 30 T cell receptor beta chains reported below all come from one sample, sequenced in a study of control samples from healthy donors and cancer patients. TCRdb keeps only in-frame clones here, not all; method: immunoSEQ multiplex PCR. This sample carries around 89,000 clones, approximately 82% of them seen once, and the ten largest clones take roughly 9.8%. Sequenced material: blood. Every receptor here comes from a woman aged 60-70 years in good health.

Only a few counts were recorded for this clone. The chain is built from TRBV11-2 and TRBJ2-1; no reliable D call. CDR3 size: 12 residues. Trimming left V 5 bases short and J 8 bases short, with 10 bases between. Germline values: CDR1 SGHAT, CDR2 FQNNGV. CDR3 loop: CASSPRKDEQFF. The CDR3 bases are TGTGCCAGCAGCCCCCGTAAGGATGAGCAGTTCTTC.

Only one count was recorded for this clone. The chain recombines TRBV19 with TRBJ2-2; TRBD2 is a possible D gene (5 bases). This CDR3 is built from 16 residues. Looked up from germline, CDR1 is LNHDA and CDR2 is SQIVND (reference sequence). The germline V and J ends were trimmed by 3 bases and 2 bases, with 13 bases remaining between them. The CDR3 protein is CASSIRSSGNTGELFF. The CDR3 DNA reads TGTGCCAGTAGTATCAGGTCGAGCGGCAACACCGGGGAGCTGTTTTTT.

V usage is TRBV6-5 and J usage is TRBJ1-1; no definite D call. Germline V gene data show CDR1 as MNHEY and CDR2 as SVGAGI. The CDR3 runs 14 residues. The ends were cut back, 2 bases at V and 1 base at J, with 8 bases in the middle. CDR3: CASSYVESNTEAFF. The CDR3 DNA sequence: TGTGCCAGCAGTTACGTAGAATCGAACACTGAAGCTTTCTTT.

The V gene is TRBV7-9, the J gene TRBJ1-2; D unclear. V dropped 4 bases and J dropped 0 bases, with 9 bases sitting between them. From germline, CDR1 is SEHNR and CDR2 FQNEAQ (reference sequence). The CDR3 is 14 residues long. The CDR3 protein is CASSSSGTNYGYTF. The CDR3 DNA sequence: TGTGCCAGCAGCTCGTCCGGGACTAACTATGGCTACACCTTC. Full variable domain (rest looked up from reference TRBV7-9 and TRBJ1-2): DTGVSQNPRHKITKRGQNVTFRCDPISEHNRLYWYRQTLGQGPEFLTYFQNEAQLEKSRLLSDRFSAERPKGSFSTLEIQRTEQGDSAMYLCASSSSGTNYGYTFGSGTRLTVV.

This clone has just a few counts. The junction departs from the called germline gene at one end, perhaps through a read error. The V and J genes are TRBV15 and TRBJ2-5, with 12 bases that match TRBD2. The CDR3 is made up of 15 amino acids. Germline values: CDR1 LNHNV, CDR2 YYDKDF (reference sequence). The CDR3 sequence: CATSREGLAGRPQYF. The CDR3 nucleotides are TGTGCCACCAGCCGAGAAGGACTAGCGGGACGACCCCAGTACTTC. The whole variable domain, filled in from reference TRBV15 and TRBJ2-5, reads DAMVIQNPRYQVTQFGKPVTLSCSQTLNHNVMYWYQQKSSQAPKLLFHYYDKDFNNEADTPDNFQSRRPNTSFCFLDIRSPGLGDTAMYLCATSREGLAGRPQYFGPGTRLLVL.

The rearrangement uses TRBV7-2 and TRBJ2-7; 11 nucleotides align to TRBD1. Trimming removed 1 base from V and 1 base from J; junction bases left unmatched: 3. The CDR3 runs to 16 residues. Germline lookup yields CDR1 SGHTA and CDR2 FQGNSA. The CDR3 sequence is CASSLGGQGASYEQYF. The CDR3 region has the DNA TGTGCCAGCAGCTTAGGCGGACAGGGGGCATCCTACGAGCAGTACTTC.

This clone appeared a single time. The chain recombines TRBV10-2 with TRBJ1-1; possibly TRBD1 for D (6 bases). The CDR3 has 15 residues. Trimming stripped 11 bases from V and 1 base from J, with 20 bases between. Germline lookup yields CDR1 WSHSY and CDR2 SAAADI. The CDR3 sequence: CAPRRGGSGNTEAFF. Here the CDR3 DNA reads TGCGCCCCCAGACGAGGGGGGAGTGGGAACACTGAAGCTTTCTTT.

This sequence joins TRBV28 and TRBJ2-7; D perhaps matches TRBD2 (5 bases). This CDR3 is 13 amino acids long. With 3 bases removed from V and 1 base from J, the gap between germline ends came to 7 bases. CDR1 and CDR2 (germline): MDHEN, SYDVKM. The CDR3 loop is CASSFRGSYEQYF. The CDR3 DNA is TGTGCCAGCAGTTTTCGGGGTTCCTACGAGCAGTACTTC. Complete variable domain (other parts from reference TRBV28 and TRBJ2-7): DVKVTQSSRYLVKRTGEKVFLECVQDMDHENMFWYRQDPGLGLRLIYFSYDVKMKEKGDIPEGYSVSREKKERFSLILESASTNQTSMYLCASSFRGSYEQYFGPGTRLTVT.

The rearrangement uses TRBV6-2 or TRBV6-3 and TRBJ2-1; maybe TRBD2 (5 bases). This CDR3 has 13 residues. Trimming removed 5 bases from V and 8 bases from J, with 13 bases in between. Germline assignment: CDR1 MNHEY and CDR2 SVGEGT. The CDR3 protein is CASSPRLRDEQFF. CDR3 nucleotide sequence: TGTGCCAGCAGTCCCCGTCTGAGGGATGAGCAGTTCTTC.

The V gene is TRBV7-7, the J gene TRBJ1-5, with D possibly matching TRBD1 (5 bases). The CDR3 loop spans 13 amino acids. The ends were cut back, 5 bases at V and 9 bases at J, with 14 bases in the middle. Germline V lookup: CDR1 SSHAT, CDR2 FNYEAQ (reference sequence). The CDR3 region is CASSPHIGGPQHF. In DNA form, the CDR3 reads TGTGCCAGCAGCCCCCATATCGGGGGGCCCCAGCATTTT.

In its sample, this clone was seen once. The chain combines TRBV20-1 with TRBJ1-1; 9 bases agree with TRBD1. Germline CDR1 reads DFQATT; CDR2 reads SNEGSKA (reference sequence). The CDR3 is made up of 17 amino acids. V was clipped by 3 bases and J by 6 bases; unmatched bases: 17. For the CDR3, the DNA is TGCAGTGCTAGTGTGACACAGGGGGCCCGGGCGCACGCTGAAGCTTTCTTT. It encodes CSASVTQGARAHAEAFF.

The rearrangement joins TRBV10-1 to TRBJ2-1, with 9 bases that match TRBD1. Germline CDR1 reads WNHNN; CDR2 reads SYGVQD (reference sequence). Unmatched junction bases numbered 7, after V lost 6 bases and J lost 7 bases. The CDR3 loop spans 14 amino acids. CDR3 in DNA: TGCGCCAGCAGCCCAAACAGGGGGCCGAATGAGCAGTTCTTC. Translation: CASSPNRGPNEQFF.

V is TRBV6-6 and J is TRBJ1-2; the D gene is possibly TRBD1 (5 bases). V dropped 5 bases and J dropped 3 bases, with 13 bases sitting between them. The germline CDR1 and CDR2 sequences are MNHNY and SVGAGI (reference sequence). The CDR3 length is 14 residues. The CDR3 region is CASSRLRVDYGYTF. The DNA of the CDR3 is TGTGCCAGCAGTCGTCTCAGGGTCGACTATGGCTACACCTTC.

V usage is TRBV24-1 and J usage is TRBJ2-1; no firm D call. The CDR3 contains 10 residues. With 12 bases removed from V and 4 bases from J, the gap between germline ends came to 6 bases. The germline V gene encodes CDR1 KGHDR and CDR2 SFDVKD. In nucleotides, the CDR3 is TGTGCCGGGGAATACAATGAGCAGTTCTTC. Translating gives CAGEYNEQFF.

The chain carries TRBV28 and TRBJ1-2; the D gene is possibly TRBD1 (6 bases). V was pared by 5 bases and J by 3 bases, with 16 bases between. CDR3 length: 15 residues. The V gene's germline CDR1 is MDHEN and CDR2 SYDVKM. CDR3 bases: TGTGCCAGCAGTGAAGGGGGGCGGACTCACTATGGCTACACCTTC. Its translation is CASSEGGRTHYGYTF.

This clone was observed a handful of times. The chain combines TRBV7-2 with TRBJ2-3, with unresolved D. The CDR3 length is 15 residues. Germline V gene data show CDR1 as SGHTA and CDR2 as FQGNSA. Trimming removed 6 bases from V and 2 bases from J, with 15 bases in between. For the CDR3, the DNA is TGTGCCAGCAGTAAACCGCAAGGGAACACAGATACGCAGTATTTT. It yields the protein CASSKPQGNTDTQYF.

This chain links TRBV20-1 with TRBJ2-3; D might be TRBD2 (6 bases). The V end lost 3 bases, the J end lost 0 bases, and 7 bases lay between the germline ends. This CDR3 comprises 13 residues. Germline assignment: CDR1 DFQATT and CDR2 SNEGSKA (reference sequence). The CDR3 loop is CSASGTSTDTQYF. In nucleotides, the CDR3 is TGCAGTGCTAGTGGGACTAGCACAGATACGCAGTATTTT.

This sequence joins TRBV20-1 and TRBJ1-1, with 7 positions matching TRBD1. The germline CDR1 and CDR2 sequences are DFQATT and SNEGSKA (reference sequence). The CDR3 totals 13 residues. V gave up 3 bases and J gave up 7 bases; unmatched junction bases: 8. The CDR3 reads CSASYGTAIEAFF. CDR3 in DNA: TGCAGTGCTAGTTACGGGACAGCGATTGAAGCTTTCTTT.

The CDR3 region has the DNA TGTGCCAGCAGTTTAGGAGGGGGCAATCAGCCCCAGCATTTT. Translation: CASSLGGGNQPQHF. The chain carries TRBV28 and TRBJ1-5, with a possible D match to TRBD1 (5 bases). V dropped 2 bases and J dropped 2 bases, with 7 bases sitting between them. Germline V gene data show CDR1 as MDHEN and CDR2 as SYDVKM. The CDR3 totals 14 residues.

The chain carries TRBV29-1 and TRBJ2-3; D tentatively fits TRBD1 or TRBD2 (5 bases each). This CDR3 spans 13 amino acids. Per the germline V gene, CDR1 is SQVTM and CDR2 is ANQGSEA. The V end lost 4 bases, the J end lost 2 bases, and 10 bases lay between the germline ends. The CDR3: CSVAGTYTDTQYF. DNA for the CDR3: TGCAGCGTTGCTGGGACCTACACAGATACGCAGTATTTT.

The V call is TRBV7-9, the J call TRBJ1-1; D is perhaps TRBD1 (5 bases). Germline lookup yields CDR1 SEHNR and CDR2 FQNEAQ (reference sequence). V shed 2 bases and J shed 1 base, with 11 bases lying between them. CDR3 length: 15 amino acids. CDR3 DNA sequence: TGTGCCAGCAGCTTACGGGGGATTGAGAACACTGAAGCTTTCTTT. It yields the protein CASSLRGIENTEAFF.

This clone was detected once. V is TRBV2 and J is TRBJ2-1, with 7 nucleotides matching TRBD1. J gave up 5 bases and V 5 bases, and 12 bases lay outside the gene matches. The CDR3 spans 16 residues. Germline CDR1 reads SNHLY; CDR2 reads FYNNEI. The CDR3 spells CASSSLRDSPNNEQFF. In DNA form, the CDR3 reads TGTGCCAGCAGTAGCCTCCGGGACAGTCCTAACAATGAGCAGTTCTTC.

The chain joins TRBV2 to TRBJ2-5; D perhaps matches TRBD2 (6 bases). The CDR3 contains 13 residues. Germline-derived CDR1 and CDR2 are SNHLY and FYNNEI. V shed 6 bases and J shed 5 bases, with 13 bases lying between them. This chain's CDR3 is CASRATSSETQYF. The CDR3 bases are TGTGCCAGCAGAGCAACTAGCTCTGAGACCCAGTACTTC.

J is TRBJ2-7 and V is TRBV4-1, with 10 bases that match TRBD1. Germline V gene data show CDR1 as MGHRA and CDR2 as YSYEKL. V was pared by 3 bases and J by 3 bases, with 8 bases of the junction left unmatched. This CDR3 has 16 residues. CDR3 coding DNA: TGCGCCAGCAGCCAGGTCACCGGGACAGGGGTCTACGAGCAGTACTTC. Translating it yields CASSQVTGTGVYEQYF.

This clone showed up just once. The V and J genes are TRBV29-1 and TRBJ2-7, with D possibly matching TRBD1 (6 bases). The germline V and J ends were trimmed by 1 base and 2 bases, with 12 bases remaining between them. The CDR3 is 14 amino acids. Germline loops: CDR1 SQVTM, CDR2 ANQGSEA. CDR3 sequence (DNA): TGCAGCGTTGAAGGGACAGTTGCACCCTACGAGCAGTACTTC. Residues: CSVEGTVAPYEQYF.

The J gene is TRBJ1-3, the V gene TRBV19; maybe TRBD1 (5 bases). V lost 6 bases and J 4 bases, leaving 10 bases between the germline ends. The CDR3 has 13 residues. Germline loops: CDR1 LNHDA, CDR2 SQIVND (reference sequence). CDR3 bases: TGTGCCAGTAGGTCGGGGCCGGGAAACACCATATATTTT. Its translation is CASRSGPGNTIYF.

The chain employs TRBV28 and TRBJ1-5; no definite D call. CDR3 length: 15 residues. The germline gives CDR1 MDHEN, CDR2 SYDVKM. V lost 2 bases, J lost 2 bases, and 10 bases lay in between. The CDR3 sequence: CASSLQSGGNQPQHF. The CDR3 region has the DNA TGTGCCAGCAGTTTACAATCTGGTGGCAATCAGCCCCAGCATTTT.

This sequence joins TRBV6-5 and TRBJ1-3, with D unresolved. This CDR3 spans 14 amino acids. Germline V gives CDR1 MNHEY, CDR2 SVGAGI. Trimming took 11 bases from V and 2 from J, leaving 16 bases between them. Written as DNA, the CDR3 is TGTGCCTCAAGAGACACTCACACTGGAAACACCATATATTTT. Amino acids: CASRDTHTGNTIYF.

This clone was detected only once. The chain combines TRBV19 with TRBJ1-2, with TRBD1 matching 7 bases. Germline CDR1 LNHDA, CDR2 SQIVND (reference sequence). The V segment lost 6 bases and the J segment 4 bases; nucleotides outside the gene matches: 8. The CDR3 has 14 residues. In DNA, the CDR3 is TGTGCCAGTAGGCAGACGGGACAGCTCTATGGCTACACCTTC. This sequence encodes CASRQTGQLYGYTF.

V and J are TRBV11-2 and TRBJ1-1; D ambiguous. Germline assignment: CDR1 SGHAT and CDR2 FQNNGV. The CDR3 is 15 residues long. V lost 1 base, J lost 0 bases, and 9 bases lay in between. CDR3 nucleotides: TGTGCCAGCAGCTTAGCGGGCAGCATGAACACTGAAGCTTTCTTT. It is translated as CASSLAGSMNTEAFF.